The 23 T cell receptor beta chains listed next were all sequenced from one sample in a study of control samples from healthy donors and cancer patients. Generated by immunoSEQ multiplex PCR, the TCRdb table keeps only in-frame clones and is missing some. This sample has over 85,000 clones, with about 89% found just once. Sequenced: PBMCs. These receptors were obtained from a woman between 50 and 59 years old with colorectal cancer.

The genes are TRBV6-5 and TRBJ2-1; 9 nucleotides match TRBD1. The CDR3 consists of 15 residues. Looked up from germline, CDR1 is MNHEY and CDR2 is SVGAGI. The J segment lost 6 bases and the V segment lost 4 bases, leaving 7 bases of the junction unmatched. CDR3 nucleotide sequence: TGTGCCAGCAGTTCCAAGGGACAGGGAGGCAATGAGCAGTTCTTC. Amino acid sequence: CASSSKGQGGNEQFF.

The table lists this clone with a count of one. The J gene is TRBJ2-1, the V gene TRBV6-6, with 9 bases matching TRBD1. From germline, CDR1 is MNHNY and CDR2 SVGAGI (reference sequence). Trimming cost V 6 bases and J 10 bases; bases outside gene matches: 7. The CDR3 has 13 amino acids. The CDR3 loop is CASSLQGAKEQFF. The CDR3, as DNA: TGTGCCAGCAGCTTACAGGGGGCTAAGGAGCAGTTCTTC.

The chain uses TRBV9 and TRBJ1-5; TRBD1 aligns across 9 bases. The germline V gene encodes CDR1 SGDLS and CDR2 YYNGEE. This CDR3 has 14 amino acids. Trimming removed 4 bases from V and 4 bases from J; junction bases left unmatched: 3. The CDR3 region is CASSLGTGNQPQHF. As DNA, the CDR3 is TGTGCCAGCAGCCTCGGGACAGGGAATCAGCCCCAGCATTTT.

The chain carries TRBV6-6 and TRBJ2-1; 8 bases match TRBD2. Trimming removed 0 bases from V and 7 bases from J; junction bases left unmatched: 8. The length of the CDR3 is 16 residues. From germline, CDR1 is MNHNY and CDR2 SVGAGI (reference sequence). In nucleotides, the CDR3 is TGTGCCAGCAGTTACTCTAGCGGGGACCTTTTTAATGAGCAGTTCTTC. Translating it yields CASSYSSGDLFNEQFF.

V and J are TRBV6-5 and TRBJ2-3, with D perhaps TRBD2 (6 bases). V lost 2 bases, J lost 4 bases, and 10 bases lay in between. The CDR3 loop spans 14 amino acids. Per germline, CDR1 MNHEY and CDR2 SVGAGI. The chain's CDR3 is CASSYMWEADTQYF. The CDR3 DNA reads as TGTGCCAGCAGTTACATGTGGGAGGCAGATACGCAGTATTTT.

The chain is built from TRBV7-9 and TRBJ2-1; 8 bases agree with TRBD1. Germline V gene sequence: CDR1 SEHNR, CDR2 FQNEAQ (reference sequence). V trimming: 5 bases; J trimming: 4 bases; junction bases outside the gene matches: 7. CDR3 size: 15 residues. This CDR3 reads CASSAQGARYNEQFF. The CDR3 DNA reads TGTGCCAGCAGCGCCCAGGGGGCGCGGTACAATGAGCAGTTCTTC.

The chain recombines TRBV6-5 with TRBJ2-1; 7 bases agree with TRBD1. V dropped 5 bases and J dropped 9; count of bases not matched to a gene: 10. Germline values: CDR1 MNHEY, CDR2 SVGAGI. This CDR3 is built from 14 residues. CDR3 DNA: TGTGCCAGCAGTAACACAGGGGCAGGGGGTGAGCAGTTCTTC. This codes for CASSNTGAGGEQFF.

This clone was seen only once. One end of the junction does not line up with germline, which may come from a read error. V usage is TRBV7-3 and J usage is TRBJ1-4, with TRBD1 identical over 8 bases. CDR1 SGHTA and CDR2 FQGTGA come from the germline V gene. This CDR3 has 15 amino acids. CDR3: CASSLWCDRGRKTVF. The DNA of the CDR3 is TGTGCCAGCAGCTTATGGTGCGACAGGGGAAGAAAAACTGTTTTT.

The chain joins TRBV9 to TRBJ2-1; no definite D call. Germline loops: CDR1 SGDLS, CDR2 YYNGEE. The CDR3 runs 14 residues. V was trimmed by 0 bases and J by 8 bases, leaving 12 bases between them. CDR3 in DNA: TGTGCCAGCAGCGTAGGGCAGCCCAGAGATGAGCAGTTCTTC. Translation: CASSVGQPRDEQFF.

The chain uses TRBV5-1 and TRBJ2-3; D is unclear. This CDR3 region has 11 residues. V dropped 6 bases and J dropped 7 bases, with 9 bases sitting between them. Germline-derived CDR1 and CDR2 are SGHRS and YFSETQ. DNA of the CDR3: TGCGCCAGCAAGGGTGAAAATACGCAGTATTTT. Residues: CASKGENTQYF.

The V call is TRBV5-6, the J call TRBJ1-3, with 9 bases that match TRBD1. The CDR3 covers 15 residues. Germline CDR1 is SGHDT and CDR2 is YYEEEE. V shed 4 bases, J shed 2 bases, and the junction held 4 bases outside the gene matches. The CDR3: CASSPQGAPGNTIYF. CDR3 coding DNA: TGTGCCAGCAGCCCACAGGGGGCACCTGGAAACACCATATATTTT. Full variable domain (outside the CDR3, taken from reference TRBV5-6 and TRBJ1-3): DAGVTQSPTHLIKTRGQQVTLRCSPKSGHDTVSWYQQALGQGPQFIFQYYEEEERQRGNFPDRFSGHQFPNYSSELNVNALLLGDSALYLCASSPQGAPGNTIYFGEGSWLTVV.

The rearrangement joins TRBV4-3 to TRBJ2-3; 11 nucleotides agree with TRBD2. The CDR3 has 16 residues. CDR1 is LGHNA and CDR2 is YSLEER in the germline V gene. The V and J ends lost 3 bases and 4 bases, in that order; junction bases with no gene match: 6. The CDR3 loop is CASSQVLAGVADTQYF. The CDR3 bases are TGCGCCAGCAGCCAGGTACTAGCGGGGGTAGCAGATACGCAGTATTTT.

The chain combines TRBV28 with TRBJ2-5; D may match TRBD1 or TRBD2 (5 bases each). The germline CDR1 and CDR2 sequences are MDHEN and SYDVKM. V gave up 5 bases and J gave up 7 bases, with 20 bases separating them. The length of the CDR3 is 15 residues. Here the CDR3 DNA reads TGTGCCAGCAGTGTCTGGGGGTGGGAAATGGGGACCCAGTACTTC. Protein: CASSVWGWEMGTQYF.

This clone appeared a single time. This chain connects TRBV4-3 to TRBJ2-1; 10 nucleotides agree with TRBD1. With V trimmed by 4 bases and J by 6 bases, 6 bases remained unmatched. The CDR3 totals 15 residues. CDR1 LGHNA and CDR2 YSLEER come from the germline V gene. In nucleotides, the CDR3 is TGCGCCAGCAGCCTGGGACAGGGGTACGGCAATGAGCAGTTCTTC. It encodes CASSLGQGYGNEQFF.

The chain joins TRBV3-1 (or the pseudogene TRBV3-2) to TRBJ1-5; D not certain. V was trimmed by 1 base and J by 5 bases, leaving 6 bases between them. There are 13 residues in the CDR3. The germline CDR1 and CDR2 sequences are LGHDT and YNNKEL (reference sequence). CDR3 in DNA: TGTGCCAGCAGCCAAGGTCAGTATCAGCCCCAGCATTTT. Its translation: CASSQGQYQPQHF.

J is TRBJ1-1 and V is TRBV10-2; 7 nucleotides line up with TRBD1. V gave up 7 bases and J gave up 5 bases; unmatched junction bases: 10. Germline assignment: CDR1 WSHSY and CDR2 SAAADI. This CDR3 is 14 amino acids long. CDR3 sequence reads: CASTEQTGRTEAFF. The CDR3 DNA is TGCGCCAGCACCGAACAGACAGGGAGGACTGAAGCTTTCTTT.

DNA for the CDR3: TGTGCCAGCAGCCCCGGTAAGAGGGGCCAAGAGACCCAGTACTTC. Residues: CASSPGKRGQETQYF. The chain is built from TRBV3-1 (or the pseudogene TRBV3-2) and TRBJ2-5; the D call may be TRBD1 or TRBD2 (5 bases each). This CDR3 has 15 amino acids. Germline values: CDR1 LGHDT, CDR2 YNNKEL (reference sequence). Trimming took 4 bases from V and 1 from J, leaving 13 bases between them.

This clone was counted a few times. This chain joins TRBV7-2 and TRBJ1-4; D remains ambiguous. The V end was cut by 1 base, the J end by 8 bases, with 8 bases between. The CDR3 runs to 13 residues. In germline, CDR1 is SGHTA, CDR2 FQGNSA. The CDR3 region is CASSLVRGEKLFF. CDR3 nucleotide sequence: TGTGCCAGCAGCTTAGTAAGAGGAGAAAAACTGTTTTTT.

The chain has TRBV9 and TRBJ2-3; D unresolved. Germline loops: CDR1 SGDLS, CDR2 YYNGEE. The CDR3 covers 15 residues. The germline V and J ends were trimmed by 0 bases and 0 bases, with 8 bases remaining between them. In nucleotides, the CDR3 is TGTGCCAGCAGCGTAGGCAGGTCTAGCACAGATACGCAGTATTTT. It is translated as CASSVGRSSTDTQYF.

This clone was observed a handful of times. This rearrangement joins TRBV6-5 to TRBJ1-3, with a possible D match to TRBD1 (5 bases). CDR1 and CDR2 from the germline V gene are MNHEY and SVGAGI. The CDR3 extends over 14 amino acids. The V and J ends lost 4 bases and 4 bases respectively, with 11 bases between them. CDR3 in amino acids: CASSSQGRGNTIYF. CDR3 nucleotides: TGTGCCAGCAGTTCCCAGGGCCGGGGAAACACCATATATTTT.

The chain combines TRBV19 with TRBJ2-5, with D perhaps matching TRBD1 (6 bases). The CDR3 is 14 residues long. Germline assignment: CDR1 LNHDA and CDR2 SQIVND (reference sequence). The V end was cut by 4 bases, the J end by 5 bases, with 14 bases between. The CDR3 reads CASSRGRFSETQYF. The CDR3, as DNA: TGTGCCAGTAGTAGGGGGCGCTTTTCCGAGACCCAGTACTTC.

This chain connects TRBV25-1 to TRBJ1-1; D is possibly TRBD1 (6 bases). This CDR3 region has 14 residues. Trimming cost V 5 bases and J 4 bases, with 14 bases left between them. The germline V gene encodes CDR1 MGHDK and CDR2 SYGVNS. CDR3 nucleotide sequence: TGTGCCAGCAGTTCACACAGGGATATCACTGAAGCTTTCTTT. As protein: CASSSHRDITEAFF.

The chain employs TRBV5-1 and TRBJ2-3, with 7 bases matching TRBD1. This CDR3 is 15 amino acids long. Germline V CDR1 and CDR2: SGHRS, YFSETQ. After removal of 2 bases from V and 3 bases from J, the junction contained 6 bases not matched to a gene. CDR3 protein: CASSFRGFSTDTQYF. In DNA, the CDR3 is TGCGCCAGCAGCTTCAGGGGGTTTAGTACAGATACGCAGTATTTT.